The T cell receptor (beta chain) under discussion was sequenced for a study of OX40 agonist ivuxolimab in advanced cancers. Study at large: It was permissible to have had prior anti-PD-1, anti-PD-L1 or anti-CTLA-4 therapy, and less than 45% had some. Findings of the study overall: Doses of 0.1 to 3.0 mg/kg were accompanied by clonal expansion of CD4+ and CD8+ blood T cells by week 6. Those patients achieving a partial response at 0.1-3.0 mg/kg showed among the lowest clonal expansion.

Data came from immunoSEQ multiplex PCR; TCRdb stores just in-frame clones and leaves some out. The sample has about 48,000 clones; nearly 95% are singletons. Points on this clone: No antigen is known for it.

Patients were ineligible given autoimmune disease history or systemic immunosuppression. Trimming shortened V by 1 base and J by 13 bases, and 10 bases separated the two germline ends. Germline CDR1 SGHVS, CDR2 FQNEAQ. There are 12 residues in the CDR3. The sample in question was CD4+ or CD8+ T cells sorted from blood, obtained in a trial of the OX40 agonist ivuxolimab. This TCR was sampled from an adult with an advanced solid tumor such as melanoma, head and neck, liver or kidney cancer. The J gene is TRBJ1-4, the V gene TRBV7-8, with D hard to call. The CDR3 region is CASSLEAGGLFF. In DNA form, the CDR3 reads TGTGCCAGCAGCTTAGAGGCCGGCGGACTGTTTTTT.